The 31 T cell receptor beta chains presented below share a single source sample, sequenced in a study of identifying expanded T cells in peripheral blood. TCRdb's table, derived via immunoSEQ multiplex PCR, lists solely in-frame clones and lacks some. Of around 130,000 clones listed, about 86% are singletons. The sample taken for sequencing was blood. Receptors were obtained from a person aged 18-70 years in good health.

The genes are TRBV7-3 and TRBJ2-1, with 8 positions matching TRBD1. The CDR3 contains 17 residues. Unmatched junction bases numbered 8, after V lost 4 bases and J lost 0 bases. Germline-derived CDR1 and CDR2 are SGHTA and FQGTGA. The CDR3 is CASSSGPGGPSYNEQFF. The CDR3 nucleotides are TGTGCCAGCAGCTCCGGACCAGGGGGCCCCTCCTACAATGAGCAGTTCTTC. The full variable domain, in which reference TRBV7-3 and TRBJ2-1 provide the parts outside the CDR3, is GAGVSQTPSNKVTEKGKYVELRCDPISGHTALYWYRQSLGQGPEFLIYFQGTGAADDSGLPNDRFFAVRPEGSVSTLKIQRTERGDSAVYLCASSSGPGGPSYNEQFFGPGTRLTVL.

The genes are TRBV27 and TRBJ1-1; 7 nucleotides match TRBD1. The ends lost 6 bases at V and 7 bases at J; junction bases unmatched: 8. Per the germline V gene, CDR1 is MNHEY and CDR2 is SMNVEV (reference sequence). The CDR3 is 13 amino acids. CDR3 in amino acids: CASSLHRGFEAFF. The CDR3 coding sequence is TGTGCCAGCAGCCTCCACAGGGGATTTGAAGCTTTCTTT.

The V and J genes are TRBV5-8 and TRBJ2-5; possibly TRBD2 for D (7 bases). The V end was cut by 4 bases, the J end by 5 bases, with 18 bases between. In germline, CDR1 is SGHTS, CDR2 YDEGEE. CDR3 length equals 15 residues. The CDR3 coding sequence is TGTGCCAGCAGCGACCACTCGGGGGGCCCCGAGACCCAGTACTTC. Amino acids: CASSDHSGGPETQYF.

The chain employs TRBV5-1 and TRBJ2-3; 7 nucleotides line up with TRBD1. This CDR3 contains 15 residues. The J segment lost 4 bases and the V segment lost 2 bases, leaving 7 bases of the junction unmatched. Germline loops: CDR1 SGHRS, CDR2 YFSETQ. CDR3 sequence reads: CASSLAGGIADTQYF. The DNA for the CDR3 is TGCGCCAGCAGCTTAGCAGGGGGTATCGCAGATACGCAGTATTTT.

The rearrangement joins TRBV18 to TRBJ2-2; 7 bases map to TRBD1. The length of the CDR3 is 14 residues. Germline V CDR1 and CDR2: KGHSH, LQKENI. J gave up 2 bases and V 6 bases, and 3 bases lay outside the gene matches. CDR3 DNA sequence: TGTGCCAGCTCTCGGGACAGCAACACCGGGGAGCTGTTTTTT. It codes for CASSRDSNTGELFF.

The chain joins TRBV6-4 to TRBJ2-1; TRBD1 matches at 9 bases. The CDR3 has 16 residues. V dropped 4 bases and J dropped 7; count of bases not matched to a gene: 11. CDR1 is MRHNA and CDR2 is SNTAGT in the germline V gene. For the CDR3, the DNA is TGTGCCAGCAGTGGCTCTGGGACAGGGATCCGGAATGAGCAGTTCTTC. It codes for CASSGSGTGIRNEQFF.

The gene calls are TRBV5-1 and TRBJ1-1; 9 bases agree with TRBD1. The V and J ends lost 1 base and 11 bases, in that order; junction bases with no gene match: 9. This CDR3 spans 14 amino acids. Germline loops: CDR1 SGHRS, CDR2 YFSETQ. In nucleotides, the CDR3 is TGCGCCAGCAGCTTGACAGGGGGCGAAGTCGTGGCTTTCTTT. It is translated as CASSLTGGEVVAFF. The variable domain in full, with the rest retrieved from reference TRBV5-1 and TRBJ1-1, is KAGVTQTPRYLIKTRGQQVTLSCSPISGHRSVSWYQQTPGQGLQFLFEYFSETQRNKGNFPGRFSGRQFSNSRSEMNVSTLELGDSALYLCASSLTGGEVVAFFGQGTRLTVV.

The V gene is TRBV5-4, the J gene TRBJ2-5, with 7 bases identical to TRBD2. Germline V gene data show CDR1 as SGHNT and CDR2 as YYREEE (reference sequence). This CDR3 has 15 amino acids. J gave up 0 bases and V 3 bases, and 5 bases lay outside the gene matches. CDR3 bases: TGTGCCAGCAGCTCGGGACTACGCTACCAAGAGACCCAGTACTTC. Its protein is CASSSGLRYQETQYF.

In DNA form, the CDR3 reads TGTGCCAGCAGCCTGGACAGGGTATCCACTGAAGCTTTCTTT. Translation: CASSLDRVSTEAFF. V is TRBV11-2 and J is TRBJ1-1, with 8 bases that match TRBD1. V trimming: 5 bases; J trimming: 4 bases; junction bases outside the gene matches: 6. In germline, CDR1 is SGHAT, CDR2 FQNNGV. The CDR3 is 14 residues long.

The rearrangement links TRBV6-5 to TRBJ2-4; D gene unclear. Germline loops: CDR1 MNHEY, CDR2 SVGAGI. V gave up 0 bases and J gave up 0 bases, with 9 bases separating them. The CDR3 extends over 16 amino acids. The CDR3 sequence is CASSYSGSLAKNIQYF. In DNA, the CDR3 is TGTGCCAGCAGTTACTCGGGCAGTTTAGCCAAAAACATTCAGTACTTC.

This clone appeared a few times. The CDR3 DNA reads as TGTGCCACCAGCAGAGCAGGCTCTGGGGCCAACGTCCTGACTTTC. Translating it yields CATSRAGSGANVLTF. This chain joins TRBV15 and TRBJ2-6; D gene ambiguous. Germline V gene lookup returns CDR1 LNHNV and CDR2 YYDKDF (reference sequence). The CDR3 covers 15 residues. V gave up 1 base and J gave up 0 bases, with 4 bases separating them.

The V call is TRBV7-9, the J call TRBJ2-5; 8 bases agree with TRBD1. The CDR3 sequence is 14 residues long. J was trimmed by 5 bases and V by 5 bases; bases with no gene match: 7. Germline V lookup: CDR1 SEHNR, CDR2 FQNEAQ (reference sequence). The CDR3 region is CASSPATGVETQYF. The DNA of the CDR3 is TGTGCCAGCAGCCCCGCGACAGGGGTGGAGACCCAGTACTTC. Filled out from reference TRBV7-9 and TRBJ2-5, the complete variable domain reads DTGVSQNPRHKITKRGQNVTFRCDPISEHNRLYWYRQTLGQGPEFLTYFQNEAQLEKSRLLSDRFSAERPKGSFSTLEIQRTEQGDSAMYLCASSPATGVETQYFGPGTRLLVL.

The CDR3 DNA follows: TGTGCCAGCAGTCCCCGGGGGAACTACGAGCAGTACTTC. Protein sequence: CASSPRGNYEQYF. The chain links TRBV28 to TRBJ2-7; D may be TRBD2 (6 bases). The germline V gene encodes CDR1 MDHEN and CDR2 SYDVKM. The CDR3 length is 13 residues. V was clipped by 5 bases and J by 3 bases, with 11 bases between them.

This chain links TRBV7-3 with TRBJ2-3, with a possible D match to TRBD2 (7 bases). The CDR3 has 16 residues. V was pared by 5 bases and J by 3 bases, with 18 bases between. Germline V gene data show CDR1 as SGHTA and CDR2 as FQGTGA. CDR3: CASSPLGGRRTDTQYF. In DNA, the CDR3 is TGTGCCAGCAGCCCGCTCGGGGGGCGTCGGACAGATACGCAGTATTTT.

The chain recombines TRBV7-3 with TRBJ2-7; D gene uncertain. Germline V CDR1 and CDR2: SGHTA, FQGTGA. The V end lost 5 bases, the J end lost 5 bases, and 7 bases lay between the germline ends. This CDR3 has 11 amino acids. The CDR3 DNA sequence: TGTGCCAGCAGCACTTTGAACGAGCAGTACTTC. It yields the protein CASSTLNEQYF.

The chain joins TRBV11-3 to TRBJ2-3, with D tentatively TRBD2 (6 bases). The germline V gene encodes CDR1 SGHNT and CDR2 YENEEA. This CDR3 is built from 14 residues. The V gene lost 2 bases and the J gene lost 0 bases, with 6 bases spanning the gap. CDR3 DNA: TGTGCCAGCAGCTTACTAGCGAGCACAGATACGCAGTATTTT. Protein sequence: CASSLLASTDTQYF.

This clone was counted only a few times. The rearrangement joins TRBV2 to TRBJ1-2, with D unclear. CDR3 length equals 13 residues. The germline V gene has CDR1 SNHLY and CDR2 FYNNEI. Trimming removed 10 bases from V and 4 bases from J, with 16 bases in between. The CDR3 sequence: CAITAGSLYGYTF. Written as DNA, the CDR3 is TGTGCCATAACCGCCGGGAGCCTCTATGGCTACACCTTC.

The chain couples TRBV5-1 to TRBJ2-5; 8 positions match TRBD1. V dropped 4 bases and J dropped 4; count of bases not matched to a gene: 6. The germline V gene encodes CDR1 SGHRS and CDR2 YFSETQ. The CDR3 is 14 amino acids. In DNA form, the CDR3 reads TGCGCCAGCAGCAGCCTAACAGGGGGAGAGACCCAGTACTTC. Its translation is CASSSLTGGETQYF.

The V gene is TRBV27, the J gene TRBJ2-7; 7 bases map to TRBD1. The CDR3 spans 13 residues. With 6 bases clipped from V and 3 bases from J, the junction kept 5 bases outside the gene matches. The germline gives CDR1 MNHEY, CDR2 SMNVEV (reference sequence). The CDR3, as DNA: TGTGCCAGCAGCAGGACAGGTAACTACGAGCAGTACTTC. Its translation: CASSRTGNYEQYF.

This chain joins TRBV12-5 and TRBJ2-1, with 7 bases identical to TRBD2. CDR1 is LGHNT and CDR2 is FRNRAP in the germline V gene. V gave up 1 base and J gave up 6 bases; unmatched junction bases: 3. This CDR3 region has 14 residues. CDR3 sequence: CASGLDSGPNEQFF. The CDR3 DNA reads as TGTGCTAGTGGTTTGGATAGCGGGCCCAATGAGCAGTTCTTC.

This clone occurred a few times. The rearrangement links TRBV11-1 to TRBJ1-2; D gene ambiguous. Germline V gene lookup returns CDR1 SGHAT and CDR2 FQDESV (reference sequence). Trimming removed 2 bases from V and 0 bases from J, with 7 bases in between. This CDR3 region has 14 residues. The CDR3 protein is CASSLSVANYGYTF. Here the CDR3 DNA reads TGTGCCAGCAGCTTAAGTGTAGCTAACTATGGCTACACCTTC.

The chain recombines TRBV6-6 with TRBJ1-2; D is undetermined. Trimming removed 5 bases at V and 4 bases at J, with 5 bases between. Germline CDR1 and CDR2: MNHNY and SVGAGI (reference sequence). The CDR3 is made up of 11 amino acids. This CDR3 reads CASSHGYGYTF. The CDR3 bases are TGTGCCAGCAGTCATGGCTATGGCTACACCTTC.

The V call is TRBV14, the J call TRBJ2-6, with TRBD1 identical over 8 bases. There are 20 residues in the CDR3. Germline values: CDR1 SGHDN, CDR2 FVKESK. The V segment lost 4 bases and the J segment 0 bases; nucleotides outside the gene matches: 14. This CDR3 reads CASSPLLGQAISSGANVLTF. The CDR3 region has the DNA TGTGCCAGCAGCCCCCTACTGGGACAGGCGATAAGCTCTGGGGCCAACGTCCTGACTTTC.

The chain has TRBV28 and TRBJ1-1; D uncertain. The ends were cut back, 2 bases at V and 5 bases at J, with 18 bases in the middle. Germline loops: CDR1 MDHEN, CDR2 SYDVKM. The CDR3 loop spans 16 amino acids. The CDR3 DNA reads as TGTGCCAGCAGTTTACAACCCCTCGGCAGGTTGACTGAAGCTTTCTTT. It codes for CASSLQPLGRLTEAFF.

The rearrangement links TRBV21-1 to TRBJ2-5; the table gives TRBD1 as D, unverified against the DNA. TRBV21-1 is annotated as a pseudogene. This CDR3 is 16 amino acids long. The CDR3 DNA reads as TGTGCCAGCAGCTTAGGGGACAACCTGAACCAAGAGACCCAGTACTTC. Encoded protein: CASSLGDNLNQETQYF.

The chain is built from TRBV4-1 and TRBJ1-1, with 7 bases that match TRBD1. CDR1 and CDR2 from the germline V gene are MGHRA and YSYEKL. This CDR3 contains 16 residues. With V trimmed by 3 bases and J by 0 bases, 7 bases remained unmatched. The CDR3 loop is CASSHGGTDLNTEAFF. The CDR3 nucleotides are TGCGCCAGCAGCCACGGGGGGACAGACCTGAACACTGAAGCTTTCTTT.

The chain is built from TRBV4-3 and TRBJ1-1, with a weak D call TRBD1 (6 bases). Germline loops: CDR1 LGHNA, CDR2 YSLEER. The V and J ends lost 0 bases and 3 bases respectively, with 8 bases between them. This CDR3 is 14 amino acids long. The CDR3 spells CASSQEDSYTEAFF. The DNA for the CDR3 is TGCGCCAGCAGCCAAGAGGACAGTTACACTGAAGCTTTCTTT.

In its sample, this clone was seen once. The chain uses TRBV29-1 and TRBJ1-1, with D possibly being TRBD1 (5 bases). Germline V CDR1 and CDR2: SQVTM, ANQGSEA. V gave up 4 bases and J gave up 11 bases, with 17 bases separating them. The CDR3 extends over 12 amino acids. This CDR3 reads CSVGEGTGSAFF. The CDR3 nucleotides are TGCAGCGTTGGGGAGGGGACGGGATCGGCTTTCTTT.

The chain combines TRBV5-1 with TRBJ2-7; a weak D match, TRBD2 (6 bases). This CDR3 comprises 15 residues. V lost 0 bases, J lost 9 bases, and 19 bases lay in between. The V gene's germline CDR1 is SGHRS and CDR2 YFSETQ. The CDR3 sequence is CASSLEGQGGETQYF. The CDR3 DNA reads as TGCGCCAGCAGCTTGGAGGGCCAGGGAGGAGAGACGCAGTACTTC.

This rearrangement joins TRBV28 to TRBJ1-5; D gene ambiguous. The V end lost 2 bases, the J end lost 0 bases, and 8 bases lay between the germline ends. Germline lookup yields CDR1 MDHEN and CDR2 SYDVKM. The CDR3 runs to 15 residues. CDR3 amino acids: CASSLHQVSNQPQHF. DNA of the CDR3: TGTGCCAGCAGTTTACACCAGGTTAGCAATCAGCCCCAGCATTTT. The full variable domain, rest sourced from reference TRBV28 and TRBJ1-5, is DVKVTQSSRYLVKRTGEKVFLECVQDMDHENMFWYRQDPGLGLRLIYFSYDVKMKEKGDIPEGYSVSREKKERFSLILESASTNQTSMYLCASSLHQVSNQPQHFGDGTRLSIL.

V and J are TRBV13 and TRBJ2-7, with D hard to call. V was pared by 1 base and J by 4 bases, with 8 bases between. The CDR3 runs 13 residues. The germline CDR1 and CDR2 sequences are PRHDT and FYEKMQ (reference sequence). In nucleotides, the CDR3 is TGTGCCAGCAGCTTAGCAGCCCCGTACGAGCAGTACTTC. Amino acids: CASSLAAPYEQYF.